The T cell receptor (beta chain) under discussion was sequenced for a study of graft-versus-host responses after intestinal transplantation (dated by TCRdb to about 2021). Turning to the overall study: The transplants that recipients received were multivisceral, liver-intestinal, or isolated intestinal. Every recipient was given anti-thymocyte globulin induction, followed by roughly 3 years of maintenance tacrolimus and steroids. After intestinal transplantation, graft-versus-host and host-versus-graft alloreactive T cell clones in the graft, circulation and bone marrow were tracked using bulk TCR-beta CDR3 sequencing. Alloreactive clones were identified by sequencing pre-transplant mixed lymphocyte reaction products and comparing these products with unstimulated pre-transplant donor and recipient T cells. The cohort enrolled 24 intestinal transplant recipients, one of whom was a retransplant, and a few patients without pretransplant specimens were excluded. A peak of at least 4% donor T cells among recipient peripheral blood mononuclear cells was the definition used for donor T cell macrochimerism. Instead of going to the commercial service, samples from a few later patients were sequenced in-house on an Illumina MiSeq and processed with MiXCR.

This specimen's time point label, interpreted: cells obtained before transplantation from donor or recipient. CD3+CD4+ and CD3+CD8+ populations were FACS-sorted from unstimulated pre-transplant donor and recipient cells taken from spleen or lymph nodes. Overall results and qualifications from the work: Patients with donor T cell macrochimerism had high GvH to HvG T cell clonal ratios in their allografts. The relatively low number and heterogeneity of intestinal transplant patients limited the conclusions. GvH clones turned up in recipient bone marrow, with some appearing earlier in ileal mucosa or blood, a pattern consistent with an intestinal mucosal origin. Peak levels of circulating GvH clones were associated with declines in HvG clones early after transplant.

Germline trimming: 5 bases from V, 9 bases from J; junction bases outside gene matches: 13. From its cysteine to its phenylalanine, the CDR3 spans 14 amino acids. Solely the CDR3 DNA is kept, with 42 bases framed from the first base. CDR1 and CDR2 were assigned from the germline V gene (reference sequence) as MNHEY and SMNVEV. About this clone: Its antigen is still unknown. No base quality information exists; no much larger clone differs at one position.

Libraries were prepared through the immunoSEQ multiplex PCR assay. For most patients, genomic DNA was isolated using the Qiagen DNeasy Blood and Tissue Kit and was shipped frozen to Adaptive Biotechnologies for TCR sequencing. For most patients, genomic DNA was subjected to high-throughput TCR-beta CDR3 sequencing by Adaptive Biotechnologies. The paper's processing steps were these. TCR sequencing data for 18 patients were retrieved from Adaptive's ImmunoSEQ software; a few other patients were processed with MiXCR and VDJtools. To correct CD4 versus CD8 sorting errors, any sequence found in both subsets at a frequency ratio below 5:1 was removed. CDR3 nucleotide sequences shared between donor and recipient were removed because their origin could not be assigned. Alloreactive clones required at least 2-fold expansion over unstimulated cells and minimum CFSE-low frequency of 0.002% (template counts) or 0.001% (read counts). Clones detected in sequenced pre-transplant spleen, lymph node, or MLR CFSE-low populations of the donor or recipient were defined as mappable. The cumulative frequency of alloreactive clones was calculated as a percentage of all sequences, weighted by copy number. Not all clones reach the TCRdb copy of this immuneACCESS table, which keeps in-frame sequences only. Checked studies attribute under half of the gap to unresolved V genes and leave the rest unexplained. V and J calls and clone size come straight from that table; D and trimming were deduced from the DNA. For this sample the table gives 30,000 to 35,000 clones, of which roughly 80% were detected only once. The ten largest clones represent 15% to 20% of the sample.

This clonotype originated in a human donor who received an intestinal transplant. The source was unstimulated CD8+ T cells sorted from spleen or lymph node cells, collected before intestinal transplant. The rearranged segments are TRBV27 and TRBJ2-7, and 7 junctional nucleotides match TRBD1. The CDR3 loop reads CASSPDRGTVWQYF. The sequenced DNA is TGTGCCAGCAGTCCGGACAGAGGGACAGTCTGGCAGTACTTC.